The sequence of this TCR beta chain was determined in a study of cytomegalovirus exposure and HLA in healthy donors. The PCR was carried out with 60 Vbeta primers and 13 Jbeta primers. The data were produced by immunoSEQ multiplex PCR, yet TCRdb's version contains in-frame clones alone and is incomplete. Counted here are almost 200,000 clones, roughly four fifths occurring once; the ten biggest clones make up approximately 2%. CDR1 and CDR2 from the germline V gene are SQVTM and ANQGSEA. Trimming pared 2 bases from V and 1 base from J, leaving 8 bases between. This CDR3 region has 13 residues. The sequence was obtained from a man aged 25-45 years in good health and CMV-seronegative. The gene calls are TRBV29-1 and TRBJ2-5; tentatively, D is TRBD1 (6 bases). The sample taken for sequencing was PBMCs. CDR3 coding DNA: TGCAGCGTTGAAAGGGGGTTCCAAGAGACCCAGTACTTC. It encodes CSVERGFQETQYF. Looking up the rest from reference TRBV29-1 and TRBJ2-5 gives the full variable domain: SAVISQKPSRDICQRGTSLTIQCQVDSQVTMMFWYRQQPGQSLTLIATANQGSEATYESGFVIDKFPISRPNLTFSTLTVSNMSPEDSSIYLCSVERGFQETQYFGPGTRLLVL.